The T cell receptor beta chain under discussion was sequenced for a study of blood T cell repertoires in COVID-19 (dated by TCRdb to 2018 to 2020). Study-wide context: Samples covering the acute and convalescent phases of COVID-19 were provided by collaborators in the United States, Italy and Spain. Where available, HLA class I and class II types were taken from metadata supplied by the sample provider and were not determined by assay-based typing. A freely available public database, intended as a resource for researchers studying the immune response to SARS-CoV-2, is where the repertoires were released. The sample metadata nearly always contained a de-identified subject ID, COVID-19 status, age in years and sex. Samples came from the ongoing ImmuneRACE study (first 160 participants) plus 1,254 subjects from 6 global collaborators. The material from the prospective study consisted of cDNA or gDNA derived from T cells, B-cell-depleted T cells, or PBMCs. Deeply sampled blood TCRbeta repertoires from subjects exposed to, actively infected with, or recovered from COVID-19 were included in the dataset.

The immunoSEQ Assay, a bias-controlled multiplex PCR, was used to amplify TCRbeta CDR3 regions from genomic DNA. The published analysis was carried out like this. Nucleated cell counts per sample were estimated from amplification of reference gene primers within the assay. To quantify the absolute abundance of each unique TCRbeta CDR3 rearrangement, sequence reads were collapsed and filtered. For each sample, productive Simpson clonality was calculated as the square root of Simpson's diversity index over productive rearrangements. Imported from immuneACCESS, the table was reduced by TCRdb to in-frame sequences with V and J called. These copies leave out some clones; in studies compared against another copy, an unresolved V gene accounts for under half, and the cause of the remainder is not known. Clonal size and the V and J genes are those of that table, whereas D and trimming came from the DNA. The sample has fewer than 200,000 clones on record, roughly nine tenths of them singletons. About 1.9% of the sample goes to the ten largest clones.

What the study reported, not specific to this receptor: The amount of clinical and demographic metadata varied by source and participant and was provided uncurated.

This clone was observed a handful of times. Its antigen remains undetermined. No base quality values were provided; no much bigger clone lies one nucleotide off. A second Seattle source provided samples from volunteer blood donors who had recovered from COVID-19. Whole blood was collected in K2EDTA tubes by collaborating institutions according to the institutions' own protocols. For TCRbeta analysis, collaborators shipped samples as frozen whole blood, isolated PBMCs, or DNA extracted from either of those sample types. From V the trimming removes 6 bases and from J it removes 0 bases, while the gene matches leave 4 bases of the junction unaccounted for. The CDR3 runs 15 residues from the cysteine to the phenylalanine. Just CDR3 DNA is preserved here, 45 bases in frame from base 1. The germline V gene encodes CDR1 SGHVS and CDR2 FQNEAQ.

This receptor was obtained from a man between 18 and 29 years old who had recovered from COVID-19. Sequenced: peripheral blood. Rearrangement joined TRBV7-8 to TRBJ2-7; 11 junctional bases match TRBD1. The CDR3 region: CASRTGTGGSYEQYF. The DNA is TGTGCCAGCAGAACAGGGACAGGGGGCTCCTACGAGCAGTACTTC.